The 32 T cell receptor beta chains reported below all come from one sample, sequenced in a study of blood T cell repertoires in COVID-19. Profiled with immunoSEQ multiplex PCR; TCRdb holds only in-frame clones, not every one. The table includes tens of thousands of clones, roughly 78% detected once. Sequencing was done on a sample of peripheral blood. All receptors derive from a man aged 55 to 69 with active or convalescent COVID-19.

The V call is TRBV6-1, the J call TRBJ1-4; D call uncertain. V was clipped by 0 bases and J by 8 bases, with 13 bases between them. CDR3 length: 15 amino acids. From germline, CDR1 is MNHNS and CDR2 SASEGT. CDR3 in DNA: TGTGCCAGCAGTGAAGCGCTCACAGTTCGAGAAAAACTGTTTTTT. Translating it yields CASSEALTVREKLFF.

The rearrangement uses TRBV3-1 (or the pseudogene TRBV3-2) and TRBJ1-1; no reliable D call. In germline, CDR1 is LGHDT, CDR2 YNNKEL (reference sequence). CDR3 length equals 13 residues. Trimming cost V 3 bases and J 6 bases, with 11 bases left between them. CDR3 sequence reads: CASSQEVAAEAFF. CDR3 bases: TGTGCCAGCAGCCAGGAGGTCGCGGCTGAAGCTTTCTTT.

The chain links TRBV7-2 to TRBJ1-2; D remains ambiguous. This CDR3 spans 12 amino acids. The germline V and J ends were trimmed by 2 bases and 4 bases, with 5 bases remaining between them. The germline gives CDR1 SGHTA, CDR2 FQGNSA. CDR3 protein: CASSLLGYGYTF. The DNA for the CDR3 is TGTGCCAGCAGCTTACTCGGCTATGGCTACACCTTC. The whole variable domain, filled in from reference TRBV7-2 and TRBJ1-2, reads GAGVSQSPSNKVTEKGKDVELRCDPISGHTALYWYRQSLGQGLEFLIYFQGNSAPDKSGLPSDRFSAERTGGSVSTLTIQRTQQEDSAVYLCASSLLGYGYTFGSGTRLTVV.

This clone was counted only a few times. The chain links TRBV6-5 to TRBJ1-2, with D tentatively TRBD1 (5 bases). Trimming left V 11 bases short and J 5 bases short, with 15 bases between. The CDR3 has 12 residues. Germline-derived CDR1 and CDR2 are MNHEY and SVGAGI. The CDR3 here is CAGGFSVYGYTF. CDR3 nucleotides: TGTGCCGGGGGGTTCAGCGTATATGGCTACACCTTC.

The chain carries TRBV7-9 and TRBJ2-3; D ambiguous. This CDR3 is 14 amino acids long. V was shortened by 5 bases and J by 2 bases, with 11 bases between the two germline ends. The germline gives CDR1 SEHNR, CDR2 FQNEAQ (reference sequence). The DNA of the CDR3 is TGTGCCAGCAGCGCCCCACAGATCACAGATACGCAGTATTTT. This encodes CASSAPQITDTQYF.

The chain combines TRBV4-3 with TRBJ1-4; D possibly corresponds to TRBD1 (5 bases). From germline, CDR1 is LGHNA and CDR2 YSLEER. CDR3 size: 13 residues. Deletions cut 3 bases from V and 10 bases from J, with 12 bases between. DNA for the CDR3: TGCGCCAGCAGCCAGTCGGGGGATGGAAAACTGTTTTTT. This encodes CASSQSGDGKLFF.

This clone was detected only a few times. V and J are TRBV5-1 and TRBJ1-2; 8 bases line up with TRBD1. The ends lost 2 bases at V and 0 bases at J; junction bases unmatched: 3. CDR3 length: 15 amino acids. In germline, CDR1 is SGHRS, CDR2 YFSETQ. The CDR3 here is CASSFGTGANYGYTF. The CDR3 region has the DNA TGCGCCAGCAGCTTTGGGACAGGAGCTAACTATGGCTACACCTTC.

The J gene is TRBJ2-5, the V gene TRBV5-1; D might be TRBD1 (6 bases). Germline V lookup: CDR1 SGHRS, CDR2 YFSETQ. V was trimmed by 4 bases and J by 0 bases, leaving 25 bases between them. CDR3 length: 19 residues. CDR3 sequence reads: CASSQRHRDHLLYQETQYF. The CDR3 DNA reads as TGCGCCAGCAGCCAGAGACACAGGGACCATCTTCTGTACCAAGAGACCCAGTACTTC.

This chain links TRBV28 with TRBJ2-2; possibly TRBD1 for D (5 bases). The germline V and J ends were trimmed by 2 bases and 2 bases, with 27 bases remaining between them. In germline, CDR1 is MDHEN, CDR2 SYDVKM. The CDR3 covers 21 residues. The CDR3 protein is CASSLPRHGFKPGYNTGELFF. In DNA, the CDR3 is TGTGCCAGCAGTTTACCAAGGCATGGGTTTAAACCAGGGTACAACACCGGGGAGCTGTTTTTT. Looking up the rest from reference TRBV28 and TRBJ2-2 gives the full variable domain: DVKVTQSSRYLVKRTGEKVFLECVQDMDHENMFWYRQDPGLGLRLIYFSYDVKMKEKGDIPEGYSVSREKKERFSLILESASTNQTSMYLCASSLPRHGFKPGYNTGELFFGEGSRLTVL.

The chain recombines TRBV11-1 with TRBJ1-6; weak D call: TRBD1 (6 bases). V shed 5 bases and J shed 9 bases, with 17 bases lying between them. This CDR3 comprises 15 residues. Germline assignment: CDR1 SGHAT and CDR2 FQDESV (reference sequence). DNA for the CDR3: TGTGCCAGCAGCCCGTACAGGGACGGGGTTTCACCCCTCCACTTT. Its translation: CASSPYRDGVSPLHF.

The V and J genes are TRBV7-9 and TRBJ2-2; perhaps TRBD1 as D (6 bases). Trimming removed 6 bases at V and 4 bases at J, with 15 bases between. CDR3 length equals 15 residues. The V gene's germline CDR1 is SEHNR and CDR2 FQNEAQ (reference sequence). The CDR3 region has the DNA TGTGCCAGCAGAATCCTAGTAGGGGGCACCGGGGAGCTGTTTTTT. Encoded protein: CASRILVGGTGELFF.

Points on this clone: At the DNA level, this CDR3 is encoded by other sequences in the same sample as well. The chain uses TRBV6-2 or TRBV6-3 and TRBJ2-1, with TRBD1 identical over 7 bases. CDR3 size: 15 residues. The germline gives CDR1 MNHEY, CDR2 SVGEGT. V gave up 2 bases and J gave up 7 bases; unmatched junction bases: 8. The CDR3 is CASSYRGRGGNEQFF. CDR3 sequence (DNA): TGTGCCAGCAGTTACAGGGGGCGCGGTGGTAATGAGCAGTTCTTC.

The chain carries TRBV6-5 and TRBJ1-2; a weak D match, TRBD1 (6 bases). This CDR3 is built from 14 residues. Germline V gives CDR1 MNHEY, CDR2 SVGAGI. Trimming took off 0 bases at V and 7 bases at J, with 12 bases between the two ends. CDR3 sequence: CASSYSGQGPGYTF. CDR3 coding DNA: TGTGCCAGCAGTTACTCGGGGCAGGGGCCTGGCTACACCTTC.

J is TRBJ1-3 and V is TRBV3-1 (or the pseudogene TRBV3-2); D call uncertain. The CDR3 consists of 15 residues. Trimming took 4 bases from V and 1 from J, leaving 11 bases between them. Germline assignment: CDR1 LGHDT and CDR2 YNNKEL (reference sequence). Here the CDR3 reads CASSLLTESGNTIYF. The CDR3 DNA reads TGTGCCAGCAGCCTGTTGACGGAGTCTGGAAACACCATATATTTT.

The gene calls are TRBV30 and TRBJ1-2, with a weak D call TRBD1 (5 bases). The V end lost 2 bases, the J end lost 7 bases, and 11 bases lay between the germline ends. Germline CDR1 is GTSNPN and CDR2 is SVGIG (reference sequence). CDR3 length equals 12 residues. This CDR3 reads CAWSNPGGGYTF. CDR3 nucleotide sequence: TGTGCCTGGAGTAATCCCGGGGGTGGCTACACCTTC.

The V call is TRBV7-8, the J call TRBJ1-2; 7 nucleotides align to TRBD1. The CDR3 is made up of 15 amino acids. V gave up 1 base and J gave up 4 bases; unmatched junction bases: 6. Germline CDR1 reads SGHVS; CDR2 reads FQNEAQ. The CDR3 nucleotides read TGTGCCAGCAGCTTAGAAGGGGGCGCAGTCTATGGCTACACCTTC. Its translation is CASSLEGGAVYGYTF.

For the CDR3, the DNA is TGTGCCAGCAGCCCAAGCGGGGGGGGCTACAATGAGCAGTTCTTC. Its translation: CASSPSGGGYNEQFF. This chain links TRBV7-7 with TRBJ2-1; 10 bases map to TRBD2. Trimming removed 5 bases from V and 3 bases from J; junction bases left unmatched: 4. The CDR3 length is 15 residues. CDR1 SSHAT and CDR2 FNYEAQ come from the germline V gene (reference sequence). Full variable domain (remainder filled in from reference TRBV7-7 and TRBJ2-1): GAGVSQSPRYKVTKRGQDVTLRCDPISSHATLYWYQQALGQGPEFLTYFNYEAQPDKSGLPSDRFSAERPEGSISTLTIQRTEQRDSAMYRCASSPSGGGYNEQFFGPGTRLTVL.

The CDR3 sequence is CASSHLRGLAVSTDTQYF. The CDR3 bases are TGTGCCAGCAGCCACCTCCGGGGACTAGCCGTAAGCACAGATACGCAGTATTTT. This rearrangement joins TRBV5-6 to TRBJ2-3; 9 positions match TRBD2. Per germline, CDR1 SGHDT and CDR2 YYEEEE. V was pared by 4 bases and J by 0 bases, with 12 bases of the junction left unmatched. The length of the CDR3 is 18 residues. Complete variable domain (other parts from reference TRBV5-6 and TRBJ2-3): DAGVTQSPTHLIKTRGQQVTLRCSPKSGHDTVSWYQQALGQGPQFIFQYYEEEERQRGNFPDRFSGHQFPNYSSELNVNALLLGDSALYLCASSHLRGLAVSTDTQYFGPGTRLTVL.

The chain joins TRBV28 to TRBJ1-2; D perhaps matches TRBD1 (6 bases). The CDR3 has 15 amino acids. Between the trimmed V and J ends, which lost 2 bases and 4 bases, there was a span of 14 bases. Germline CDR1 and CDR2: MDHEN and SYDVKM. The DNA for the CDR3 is TGTGCCAGCAGTTTAATTCCAGGGGAGGGCTATGGCTACACCTTC. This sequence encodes CASSLIPGEGYGYTF.

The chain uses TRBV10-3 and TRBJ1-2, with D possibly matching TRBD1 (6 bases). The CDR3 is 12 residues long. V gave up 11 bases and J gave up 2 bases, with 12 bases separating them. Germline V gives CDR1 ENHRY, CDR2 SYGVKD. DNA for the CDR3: TGTGCCGCCGGGGGGCCCAACTATGGCTACACCTTC. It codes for CAAGGPNYGYTF.

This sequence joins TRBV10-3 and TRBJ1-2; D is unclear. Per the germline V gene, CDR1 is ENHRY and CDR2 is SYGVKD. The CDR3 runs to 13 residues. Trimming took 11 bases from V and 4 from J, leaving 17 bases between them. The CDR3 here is CAVVQDPAYGYTF. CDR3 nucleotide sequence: TGTGCCGTCGTCCAGGATCCTGCCTATGGCTACACCTTC.

CDR3 DNA sequence: TGTGCCAGTAGTATACCCAGGGTTAACTATGGCTACACCTTC. This sequence encodes CASSIPRVNYGYTF. The chain couples TRBV19 to TRBJ1-2; D may be TRBD1 (5 bases). This CDR3 has 14 residues. Germline CDR1 and CDR2: LNHDA and SQIVND (reference sequence). V was shortened by 2 bases and J by 1 base, with 8 bases between the two germline ends. The full variable domain, its missing parts supplied by reference TRBV19 and TRBJ1-2, is DGGITQSPKYLFRKEGQNVTLSCEQNLNHDAMYWYRQDPGQGLRLIYYSQIVNDFQKGDIAEGYSVSREKKESFPLTVTSAQKNPTAFYLCASSIPRVNYGYTFGSGTRLTVV.

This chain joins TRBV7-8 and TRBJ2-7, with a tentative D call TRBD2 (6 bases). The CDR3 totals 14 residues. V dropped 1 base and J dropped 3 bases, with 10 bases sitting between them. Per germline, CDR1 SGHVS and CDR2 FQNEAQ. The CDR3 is CASSLGGIHYEQYF. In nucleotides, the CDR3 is TGTGCCAGCAGCTTAGGCGGGATCCACTACGAGCAGTACTTC.

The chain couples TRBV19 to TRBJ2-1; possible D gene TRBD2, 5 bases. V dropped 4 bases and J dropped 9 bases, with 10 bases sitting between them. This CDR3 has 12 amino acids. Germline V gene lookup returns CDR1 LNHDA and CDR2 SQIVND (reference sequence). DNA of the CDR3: TGTGCCAGTAGTACCGGGCGGGTTGAGCAGTTCTTC. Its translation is CASSTGRVEQFF.

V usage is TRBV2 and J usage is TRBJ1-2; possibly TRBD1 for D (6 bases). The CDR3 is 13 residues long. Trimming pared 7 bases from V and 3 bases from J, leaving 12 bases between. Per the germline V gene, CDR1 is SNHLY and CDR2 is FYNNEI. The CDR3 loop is CASTMTGDYGYTF. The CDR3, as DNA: TGTGCCAGCACCATGACAGGAGACTATGGCTACACCTTC.

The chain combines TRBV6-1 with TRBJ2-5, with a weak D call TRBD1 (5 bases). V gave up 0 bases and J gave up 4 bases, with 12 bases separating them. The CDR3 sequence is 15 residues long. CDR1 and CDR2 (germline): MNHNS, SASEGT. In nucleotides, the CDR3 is TGTGCCAGCAGTGAAGCGGGGCCGAACAGAGAGACCCAGTACTTC. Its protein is CASSEAGPNRETQYF.

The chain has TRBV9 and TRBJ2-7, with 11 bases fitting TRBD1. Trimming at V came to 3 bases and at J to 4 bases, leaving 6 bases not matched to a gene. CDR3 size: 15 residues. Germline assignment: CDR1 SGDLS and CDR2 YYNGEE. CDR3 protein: CASSASGTGGYEQYF. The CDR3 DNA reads TGTGCCAGCAGCGCTTCCGGGACAGGGGGATACGAGCAGTACTTC.

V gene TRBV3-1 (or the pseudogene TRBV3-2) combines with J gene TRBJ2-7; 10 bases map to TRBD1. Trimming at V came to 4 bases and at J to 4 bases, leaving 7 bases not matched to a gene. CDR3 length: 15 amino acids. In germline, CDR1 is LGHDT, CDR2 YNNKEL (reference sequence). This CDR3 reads CASSPGQGGSYEQYF. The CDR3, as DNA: TGTGCCAGCAGCCCCGGACAGGGGGGGAGTTACGAGCAGTACTTC.

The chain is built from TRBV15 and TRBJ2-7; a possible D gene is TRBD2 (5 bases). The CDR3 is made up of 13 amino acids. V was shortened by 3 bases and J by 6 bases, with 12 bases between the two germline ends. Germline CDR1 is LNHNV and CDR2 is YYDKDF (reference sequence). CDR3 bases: TGTGCCACCAGCAGGACGGGGAGCGGCGAGCAGTACTTC. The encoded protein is CATSRTGSGEQYF.

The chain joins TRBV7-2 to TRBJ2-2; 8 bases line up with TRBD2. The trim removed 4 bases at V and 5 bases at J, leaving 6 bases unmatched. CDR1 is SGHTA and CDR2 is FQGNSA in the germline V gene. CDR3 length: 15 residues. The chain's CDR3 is CASSYGTRGTGELFF. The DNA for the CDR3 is TGTGCCAGCAGCTACGGGACTAGAGGGACCGGGGAGCTGTTTTTT.

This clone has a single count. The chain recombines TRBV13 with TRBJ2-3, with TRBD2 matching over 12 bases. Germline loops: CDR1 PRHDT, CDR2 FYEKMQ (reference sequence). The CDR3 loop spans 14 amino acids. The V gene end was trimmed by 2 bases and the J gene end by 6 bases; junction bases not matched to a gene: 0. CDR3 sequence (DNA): TGTGCCAGCAGCTTAACTAGCGGGGGGGATACGCAGTATTTT. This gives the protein CASSLTSGGDTQYF.

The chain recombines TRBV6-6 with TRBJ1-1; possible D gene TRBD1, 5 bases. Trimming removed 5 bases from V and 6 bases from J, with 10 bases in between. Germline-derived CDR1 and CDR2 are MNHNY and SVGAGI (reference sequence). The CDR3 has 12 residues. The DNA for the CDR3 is TGTGCCAGCAGTCGACAGCGCCCTGAAGCTTTCTTT. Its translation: CASSRQRPEAFF.